The 9 T cell receptor beta chains listed next were all sequenced from one sample in a study of low-dose radiotherapy and immunotherapy resistance in tumors (dated by TCRdb to the early 2020s). What the time point label conveys for this sample: after trial treatment. The sample's treatment or condition, from its label and the paper: LDRT plus nivolumab, ipilimumab, low-dose cyclophosphamide and aspirin (RACIN trial). Sequencing used an Illumina MiniSeq. First-strand cDNA was synthesized using Superscript III and a set of TRAV- and TRBV-specific primers, so that both TCRalpha and TCRbeta chains were covered. TCRs were amplified with Phusion for 15 to 25 PCR cycles using a constant-region primer together with the adapter attached to the V primers. In-frame beta chains were kept once TCRdb had trimmed the public reads at Q25 with fastp and called clones with MiXCR. Merged by CDR3 protein, the rows form single entries marked with the most common genes and DNA. The sample records some 38,000 distinct CDR3 sequences, roughly 20% of which are singletons. The top ten clones comprise about a tenth of the sample.

The sequencing here drew on PBMCs, taken after low-dose radiotherapy plus immunotherapy. The origin of the receptors is a female donor with ovarian cancer.

This clonotype was picked up many times. This chain uses TRBV28 with TRBJ2-2, with a weak D call TRBD2 (7 bases). V was clipped by 6 bases and J by 5 bases, with 13 bases between them. Per germline, CDR1 MDHEN and CDR2 SYDVKM. The CDR3 is 14 residues long. Written as DNA, the CDR3 is TGTGCCAGCAGGGGGGGGGGGCGGACCGGGGAGCTGTTTTTT. Translated: CASRGGGRTGELFF.

This clonotype appeared many times. CDR3 residues: CASQKTGNTGELFF. CDR3 DNA sequence: TGTGCCAGCCAAAAGACAGGGAACACCGGGGAGCTGTTTTTT. The chain couples TRBV6-5 to TRBJ2-2; D is perhaps TRBD1 (6 bases). The germline CDR1 and CDR2 sequences are MNHEY and SVGAGI. This CDR3 comprises 14 residues. With 8 bases removed from V and 1 base from J, the gap between germline ends came to 11 bases.

CDR3 DNA sequence: TGCAGCGTTTCCAGGGACACAGATACGCAGTATTTT. This codes for CSVSRDTDTQYF. The chain has TRBV29-1 and TRBJ2-3; D possibly corresponds to TRBD1 (5 bases). The V end lost 5 bases, the J end lost 2 bases, and 8 bases lay between the germline ends. Germline CDR1 is SQVTM and CDR2 is ANQGSEA. The CDR3 contains 12 residues.

This clonotype was seen at least ten times. The V and J genes are TRBV20-1 and TRBJ1-4; 9 nucleotides align to TRBD1. In germline, CDR1 is DFQATT, CDR2 SNEGSKA (reference sequence). The CDR3 is made up of 15 amino acids. The J segment lost 6 bases and the V segment lost 4 bases, leaving 9 bases of the junction unmatched. CDR3 residues: CSANGQGLVDEKLFF. The CDR3 DNA is TGCAGTGCTAACGGACAGGGGTTGGTAGATGAAAAACTGTTTTTT.

This clonotype has just a few counts. V gene TRBV6-8 combines with J gene TRBJ1-2; possible D gene TRBD1, 5 bases. The V end was cut by 2 bases, the J end by 8 bases, with 12 bases between. CDR3 size: 13 residues. Germline loops: CDR1 MNHGY, CDR2 SAAAGT. The CDR3 DNA reads TGTGCCAGCAGTTACGGGCAGGGTGAAGGCTACACCTTC. Translation gives CASSYGQGEGYTF.

A few counts support this clonotype. The rearrangement joins TRBV2 to TRBJ2-2; D perhaps matches TRBD1 (6 bases). V lost 4 bases to trimming and J lost 3 bases, with 15 bases between them. This CDR3 is built from 16 residues. CDR1 is SNHLY, CDR2 FYNNEI, per germline. The CDR3 here is CASSAGRGIDTGELFF. In nucleotides, the CDR3 is TGTGCCAGCAGTGCGGGCAGGGGAATCGACACCGGGGAGCTGTTTTTT.

This clonotype has a count of ten or more. This chain connects TRBV5-1 to TRBJ2-2, with 11 bases fitting TRBD2. CDR1 is SGHRS, CDR2 YFSETQ, per germline. With V trimmed by 0 bases and J by 5 bases, 9 bases remained unmatched. The CDR3 is 18 amino acids. The CDR3 coding sequence is TGCGCCAGCAGCTTGGACACTAGCGGGAGTCCAAAGACCGGGGAGCTGTTTTTT. This translates into CASSLDTSGSPKTGELFF. Supplemented by reference TRBV5-1 and TRBJ2-2, the full variable domain reads KAGVTQTPRYLIKTRGQQVTLSCSPISGHRSVSWYQQTPGQGLQFLFEYFSETQRNKGNFPGRFSGRQFSNSRSEMNVSTLELGDSALYLCASSLDTSGSPKTGELFFGEGSRLTVL.

This clonotype was seen a few times. This may arise from a read error, as a much more abundant clone is one base away. The chain carries TRBV6-6 and TRBJ2-7; the D gene is possibly TRBD2 (5 bases). This CDR3 region has 15 residues. Germline lookup yields CDR1 MNHNY and CDR2 SVGAGI (reference sequence). CDR3 nucleotides: TGTGCCTGCAGTGAAGCGGTCGGCACCTCCTACGAGCAGTACTTC. Its translation: CACSEAVGTSYEQYF.

This clonotype was found many times. The genes are TRBV10-3 and TRBJ2-7; no reliable D call. The germline gives CDR1 ENHRY, CDR2 SYGVKD. Between the trimmed V and J ends, which lost 8 bases and 2 bases, there was a span of 13 bases. The CDR3 length is 13 residues. The CDR3 region has the DNA TGTGCCATCGCGGCAGCACTAACCTACGAGCAGTACTTC. Its protein product is CAIAAALTYEQYF.